This T cell receptor (beta chain) came from a study of blood T cell repertoires in COVID-19. Study as a whole: Recovery meant two consecutive negative NP/OP PCR tests, professional clearance, or resolved symptoms. Italy, Spain and the United States were the sources of the convalescent and acute COVID-19 samples. PBMCs, B-cell-depleted T cells, or T cells were the source of the cDNA or gDNA that made up the material.

The repertoire was sequenced with immunoSEQ multiplex PCR; TCRdb's copy has only in-frame clones and lacks some. Seen here are fewer than 200,000 clones, around 87% observed once, and the top ten hold roughly 24%. Trimming took 2 bases from V and 6 from J; bases not matched to a gene: 7. The CDR3 contains 15 residues. From germline, CDR1 is KGHSH and CDR2 LQKENI. Assignment of participants to cohorts was predicated upon participant-reported clinical history. The chain carries TRBV18 and TRBJ1-5; 7 nucleotides line up with TRBD1. The clonotype comes from a woman in her 40s in a cohort exposed to, infected with or recovered from COVID-19 (not recorded which). Sequenced input: PBMCs or T cells enriched from blood (not recorded which). CDR3 DNA: TGTGCCAGCTCACCAGGCAGGGGGAGAGGTCAGCCCCAGCATTTT. Its protein is CASSPGRGRGQPQHF.